One sample yielded the 27 T cell receptor beta chains listed below, sequenced in a study of blood T cells in healthy people across ages. A second PCR, run for about 7 to 11 cycles, used a sample-barcoded 5' primer plus a J-beta primer mix. TCRdb recomputed calls from the 5' RACE reads with MiXCR, one row per CDR3 protein. The sample has fewer than 1,200,000 distinct CDR3 sequences, roughly a quarter seen once. These same records also appear under a second study, on T cells of mothers and their children.

The sequenced material came from blood. Source of these receptors: a girl under 10 years old in good health.

This clonotype was picked up a small number of times. The chain couples TRBV20-1 to TRBJ2-5; 8 bases align to TRBD2. The CDR3 totals 13 residues. Germline CDR1 is DFQATT and CDR2 is SNEGSKA (reference sequence). After removal of 5 bases from V and 2 bases from J, the junction contained 4 bases not matched to a gene. CDR3 protein: CSAHIAGQETQYF. CDR3 coding DNA: TGCAGTGCTCATATAGCGGGACAAGAGACCCAGTACTTC.

This clonotype has just a few counts. This sequence joins TRBV5-1 and TRBJ2-5; 14 bases map to TRBD2. With V trimmed by 4 bases and J by 2 bases, 4 bases remained unmatched. The CDR3 covers 16 residues. Germline assignment: CDR1 SGHRS and CDR2 YFSETQ. For the CDR3, the DNA is TGCGCCAGCAGCCGGACTAGCGGGGGGATACAAGAGACCCAGTACTTC. It codes for CASSRTSGGIQETQYF.

This sequence joins TRBV20-1 and TRBJ2-5; weak D call: TRBD2 (5 bases). Germline V lookup: CDR1 DFQATT, CDR2 SNEGSKA (reference sequence). V was cut by 7 bases and J by 3 bases, with 15 bases left in between. CDR3 length: 13 amino acids. CDR3 residues: CSGIWETKETQYF. CDR3 sequence (DNA): TGCAGTGGAATCTGGGAGACAAAAGAGACCCAGTACTTC.

This clonotype was seen more than once but under ten times. The gene calls are TRBV2 and TRBJ2-1, with D maybe TRBD2 (5 bases). The germline gives CDR1 SNHLY, CDR2 FYNNEI. Trimming pared 3 bases from V and 0 bases from J, leaving 15 bases between. This CDR3 is built from 17 residues. Here the CDR3 reads CASSDPSAESSYNEQFF. Here the CDR3 DNA reads TGTGCCAGCAGTGACCCCTCAGCGGAGAGCTCCTACAATGAGCAGTTCTTC. Looking up the rest from reference TRBV2 and TRBJ2-1 gives the full variable domain: EPEVTQTPSHQVTQMGQEVILRCVPISNHLYFYWYRQILGQKVEFLVSFYNNEISEKSEIFDDQFSVERPDGSNFTLKIRSTKLEDSAMYFCASSDPSAESSYNEQFFGPGTRLTVL.

CDR3 loop: CASSLLGTGRGSTDTQYF. The CDR3 DNA follows: TGTGCCAGCAGTTTATTAGGGACAGGGAGGGGAAGCACAGATACGCAGTATTTT. This chain joins TRBV27 and TRBJ2-3, with 9 bases matching TRBD1. Trimming took 1 base from V and 0 from J; bases not matched to a gene: 8. The CDR3 contains 18 residues. CDR1 and CDR2 (germline): MNHEY, SMNVEV (reference sequence).

V and J are TRBV5-1 and TRBJ1-2, with 7 bases fitting TRBD1. Germline V gene data show CDR1 as SGHRS and CDR2 as YFSETQ. The CDR3 totals 15 residues. V gave up 4 bases and J gave up 6 bases; unmatched junction bases: 12. The CDR3 here is CASSPFDRVSNGYTF. DNA for the CDR3: TGCGCCAGCAGCCCGTTTGACAGGGTGTCAAATGGCTACACCTTC.

The chain has TRBV28 and TRBJ1-2, with D unresolved. This CDR3 is 16 amino acids long. Trimming left V 6 bases short and J 5 bases short, with 22 bases between. The germline gives CDR1 MDHEN, CDR2 SYDVKM. The CDR3 coding sequence is TGTGCCAGCAGCGAAAACCGGGCCAGCCCCCTATATGGCTACACCTTC. This translates into CASSENRASPLYGYTF.

This clonotype was recorded a few times. The gene calls are TRBV7-3 and TRBJ2-5, with 8 nucleotides matching TRBD2. Gene TRBJ2-1 matches the end of the DNA better, so the J call may be wrong. CDR3 size: 20 residues. Germline CDR1 SGHTA, CDR2 FQGTGA. CDR3 region: CASSPGHSGKVYEQGNEQFF. CDR3 bases: TGTGCCAGCAGCCCCGGCCATAGCGGGAAAGTTTATGAACAAGGGAATGAGCAGTTCTTC.

This rearrangement joins TRBV12-3 or TRBV12-4 to TRBJ2-5; TRBD1 might be the D (5 bases). Deletions cut 8 bases from V and 0 bases from J, with 10 bases between. The length of the CDR3 is 13 residues. CDR3 DNA: TGTGCCAGCTTAGCAGGGAACCAAGAGACCCAGTACTTC. Translating gives CASLAGNQETQYF.

In its sample, this clonotype was seen a few times. This chain connects TRBV5-8 to TRBJ1-5, with D possibly being TRBD1 (5 bases). CDR1 and CDR2 (germline): SGHTS, YDEGEE. The V and J ends lost 4 bases and 2 bases respectively, with 13 bases between them. This CDR3 contains 15 residues. CDR3 in amino acids: CASSMGTGGNQPQHF. The CDR3 DNA is TGTGCCAGCAGCATGGGGACGGGAGGCAATCAGCCCCAGCATTTT. Together with reference TRBV5-8 and TRBJ1-5, the CDR3 gives the full variable domain: EAGVTQSPTHLIKTRGQQATLRCSPISGHTSVYWYQQALGLGLQFLLWYDEGEERNRGNFPPRFSGRQFPNYSSELNVNALELEDSALYLCASSMGTGGNQPQHFGDGTRLSIL.

The V gene is TRBV6-2 or TRBV6-3, the J gene TRBJ2-3; D is undetermined. Per the germline V gene, CDR1 is MNHEY and CDR2 is SVGEGT. V was pared by 6 bases and J by 2 bases, with 15 bases between. The CDR3 is made up of 15 amino acids. This chain's CDR3 is CASRPLVTSTDTQYF. The CDR3 DNA follows: TGTGCCAGCAGGCCGCTAGTGACCTCCACAGATACGCAGTATTTT.

There are a few counts of this clonotype. The V and J genes are TRBV5-1 and TRBJ2-5, with TRBD2 matching over 10 bases. The length of the CDR3 is 14 residues. Germline CDR1 and CDR2: SGHRS and YFSETQ. The J segment lost 7 bases and the V segment lost 2 bases, leaving 5 bases of the junction unmatched. The CDR3: CASSFSSGGLTQYF. The DNA for the CDR3 is TGCGCCAGCAGCTTTTCTAGCGGGGGTCTGACCCAGTACTTC.

In its sample, this clonotype was seen a few times. The V call is TRBV4-1, the J call TRBJ1-4; the D gene is possibly TRBD1 (5 bases). Germline CDR1 reads MGHRA; CDR2 reads YSYEKL. V was pared by 4 bases and J by 8 bases, with 20 bases between. CDR3 length: 16 amino acids. The CDR3 sequence is CASSPGRDVLREKLFF. In DNA, the CDR3 is TGCGCCAGCAGCCCGGGGAGGGACGTTTTGCGGGAAAAACTGTTTTTT.

This clonotype was counted only a few times. The chain carries TRBV20-1 and TRBJ1-1; tentatively, D is TRBD1 (6 bases). V dropped 0 bases and J dropped 4 bases, with 18 bases sitting between them. The CDR3 has 16 residues. Germline assignment: CDR1 DFQATT and CDR2 SNEGSKA (reference sequence). CDR3 bases: TGCAGTGCTAGAGACTACAGGGTGGATAGTGGCACTGAAGCTTTCTTT. This translates into CSARDYRVDSGTEAFF.

There are a few counts of this clonotype. CDR3 DNA sequence: TGCGCCAGCAGCCAAGAGTCCGGACTAGCGGCACAAGAGACCCAGTACTTC. Protein sequence: CASSQESGLAAQETQYF. The chain uses TRBV4-1 and TRBJ2-5; 10 bases are a match to TRBD2. Trimming at V came to 0 bases and at J to 2 bases, leaving 6 bases not matched to a gene. Germline values: CDR1 MGHRA, CDR2 YSYEKL. The CDR3 totals 17 residues.

This chain joins TRBV29-1 and TRBJ2-5; D is possibly TRBD1 (6 bases). V shed 4 bases and J shed 5 bases, with 11 bases lying between them. There are 12 residues in the CDR3. Looked up from germline, CDR1 is SQVTM and CDR2 is ANQGSEA. The CDR3: CSVGTVGETQYF. The CDR3 DNA reads as TGCAGCGTTGGGACAGTTGGGGAGACCCAGTACTTC.

This clonotype was detected only a few times. J is TRBJ2-7 and V is TRBV6-5, with 9 nucleotides matching TRBD2. V shed 2 bases and J 3 bases; nucleotides not matched to a gene: 2. Per the germline V gene, CDR1 is MNHEY and CDR2 is SVGAGI. The CDR3 loop spans 14 amino acids. The CDR3 protein is CASSYGAGGYEQYF. CDR3 bases: TGTGCCAGCAGTTACGGAGCGGGGGGCTACGAGCAGTACTTC.

This clonotype was seen a few times. Here the CDR3 DNA reads TGCAGCGTTGGGGGAAGGGGGGCAGATACGCAGTATTTT. It translates to CSVGGRGADTQYF. The chain recombines TRBV29-1 with TRBJ2-3; possibly TRBD1 or TRBD2 for D (6 bases each). V gave up 4 bases and J gave up 4 bases, with 12 bases separating them. The V gene's germline CDR1 is SQVTM and CDR2 ANQGSEA. The CDR3 is made up of 13 amino acids.

This rearrangement joins TRBV29-1 to TRBJ2-2; 9 nucleotides match TRBD2. V lost 1 base to trimming and J lost 6 bases; unmatched junction nucleotides: 9. Germline V CDR1 and CDR2: SQVTM, ANQGSEA. The CDR3 runs to 16 residues. CDR3 DNA sequence: TGCAGCGTTGAAGGGGGGTTAGCGGGAGCCCCCGGGGAGCTGTTTTTT. Protein product: CSVEGGLAGAPGELFF.

This clonotype was recorded a few times. The chain employs TRBV10-3 and TRBJ2-5; 11 nucleotides match TRBD2. CDR3 length equals 15 residues. Losses at the gene ends were 3 bases for V and 3 bases for J; bases not matched to a gene: 3. Germline V gene sequence: CDR1 ENHRY, CDR2 SYGVKD. In DNA, the CDR3 is TGTGCCATCAGTGAATTACTAGCGGGAGAAGAGACCCAGTACTTC. Translating gives CAISELLAGEETQYF.

This clonotype was seen just once. V gene TRBV5-1 combines with J gene TRBJ1-1; no clear D. The CDR3 contains 15 residues. The V gene's germline CDR1 is SGHRS and CDR2 YFSETQ. Trimming stripped 4 bases from V and 0 bases from J, with 13 bases between. DNA for the CDR3: TGCGCCAGCAGCCGGGGTGATTCGGTGAACACTGAAGCTTTCTTT. Its translation is CASSRGDSVNTEAFF.

J is TRBJ2-5 and V is TRBV29-1; D not resolved. The assigned J gene may be wrong: the sequence end matches TRBJ2-1 better. The CDR3 covers 15 residues. Germline V CDR1 and CDR2: SQVTM, ANQGSEA. The CDR3 region has the DNA TGCAGCGTTGTCTCCAGGCTAGTTGGTAACAATGAGCAGTTCTTC. It specifies CSVVSRLVGNNEQFF.

CDR3 nucleotide sequence: TGTGCCAGCAGCCAAGCCTCCGGGTGGAGGGCTAGCGGGATGGACAATGAGCAGTTCTTC. It specifies CASSQASGWRASGMDNEQFF. The V call is TRBV14, the J call TRBJ2-1; 9 bases match TRBD2. CDR1 is SGHDN and CDR2 is FVKESK in the germline V gene. The CDR3 extends over 20 amino acids. The trim removed 1 base at V and 5 bases at J, leaving 18 bases unmatched.

This clonotype was counted between two and nine times. The chain has TRBV5-6 and TRBJ2-5; either TRBD1 or TRBD2 may fit D (5 bases each). Germline loops: CDR1 SGHDT, CDR2 YYEEEE. This CDR3 has 16 amino acids. V lost 2 bases and J lost 5, with 19 bases in between. In nucleotides, the CDR3 is TGTGCCAGCAGCTTAGATCGACAGAGGGCTTGGGAGACCCAGTACTTC. It yields the protein CASSLDRQRAWETQYF.

Remarks on this clonotype: At one of its ends the junction is not consistent with the germline gene, which may arise from a read error. The rearrangement links TRBV7-9 to TRBJ2-5, with D uncertain. The CDR3 runs to 13 residues. Germline values: CDR1 SEHNR, CDR2 FQNEAQ (reference sequence). CDR3 protein: CAGSLEIGRLQYF. CDR3 coding DNA: TGTGCCGGCAGCTTAGAAATTGGTAGACTCCAGTACTTC.

This chain uses TRBV20-1 with TRBJ2-5, with TRBD1 as a possible D gene (6 bases). Germline CDR1 and CDR2: DFQATT and SNEGSKA (reference sequence). The length of the CDR3 is 16 residues. The V and J ends lost 3 bases and 4 bases respectively, with 21 bases between them. The CDR3 protein is CSASRLLTGSAETQYF. CDR3 nucleotide sequence: TGCAGTGCTAGCCGGCTTCTGACAGGTAGCGCAGAGACCCAGTACTTC.

This chain connects TRBV29-1 to TRBJ1-2; D possibly corresponds to TRBD1 (5 bases). V was shortened by 2 bases and J by 6 bases, with 7 bases between the two germline ends. CDR1 is SQVTM and CDR2 is ANQGSEA in the germline V gene. This CDR3 has 11 residues. The DNA for the CDR3 is TGCAGCGTTGAACAGGGTGATGGCTACACCTTC. Translated: CSVEQGDGYTF.